Following are 27 T cell receptor beta chains from one sample sequenced in a study of response to subunit inactivated influenza vaccine. From the RT-PCR reads, TCRdb called clonotypes with MiXCR, one entry per CDR3 protein. The sample has hundreds of thousands of distinct CDR3 sequences, 25% seen once. Specimen: CD4+ T cells sorted from PBMCs, collected less than 6 days after vaccination. These receptor sequences come from a man between 50 and 59 years old who received an inactivated influenza vaccine.

The rearrangement joins TRBV10-3 to TRBJ2-3; the D gene could be TRBD1 or TRBD2 (5 bases each). CDR3 length: 15 residues. The V and J ends lost 3 bases and 4 bases respectively, with 14 bases between them. Per germline, CDR1 ENHRY and CDR2 SYGVKD. This CDR3 reads CAISDTRGRADTQYF. For the CDR3, the DNA is TGTGCCATCAGTGATACTAGGGGCAGGGCAGATACGCAGTATTTT.

The chain carries TRBV3-1 and TRBJ2-1, with D perhaps given as TRBD1 or TRBD2 (5 bases each). The CDR3 contains 15 residues. Trimming took 1 base from V and 6 from J, leaving 13 bases between them. In germline, CDR1 is LGHDT, CDR2 YNNKEL (reference sequence). The CDR3 region is CASSQVLIGTNEQFF. The CDR3 DNA is TGTGCCAGCAGCCAAGTTTTAATCGGGACCAATGAGCAGTTCTTC.

Note on this clonotype: One end of the junction does not line up with germline, which may come from a read error. The rearrangement links TRBV12-3 or TRBV12-4 to TRBJ2-7, with D possibly matching TRBD2 (5 bases). The CDR3 is made up of 14 amino acids. Written as DNA, the CDR3 is TGTGCCAGCAGTTTAGCAAGCGGTCTCTACGGGCAGTACTTC. It encodes CASSLASGLYGQYF.

This chain links TRBV27 with TRBJ1-4; 10 bases map to TRBD1. The CDR3 sequence is 15 residues long. CDR1 and CDR2 (germline): MNHEY, SMNVEV (reference sequence). V lost 5 bases, J lost 4 bases, and 4 bases stayed unmatched. The CDR3 bases are TGTGCCAGCAGTCCTAGGACAGGGGGTAATGAAAAACTGTTTTTT. Protein: CASSPRTGGNEKLFF.

This clonotype showed up just a few times. The V gene is TRBV20-1, the J gene TRBJ2-3; D possibly corresponds to TRBD2 (6 bases). The CDR3 totals 17 residues. Trimming removed 1 base at V and 0 bases at J, with 17 bases between. Germline V gives CDR1 DFQATT, CDR2 SNEGSKA (reference sequence). The CDR3 region is CSARGGGADASTDTQYF. In DNA, the CDR3 is TGCAGTGCTAGAGGTGGAGGGGCGGACGCTAGCACAGATACGCAGTATTTT.

This chain uses TRBV7-2 with TRBJ2-3; weak D call: TRBD2 (8 bases). The germline V gene has CDR1 SGHTA and CDR2 FQGNSA. The CDR3 length is 18 residues. V shed 0 bases and J shed 6 bases, with 22 bases lying between them. The CDR3 is CASSLAPRGGGRLDTQYF. In DNA, the CDR3 is TGTGCCAGCAGCTTAGCCCCCCGAGGGGGCGGGAGGCTGGATACGCAGTATTTT.

This rearrangement joins TRBV20-1 to TRBJ1-4; D possibly corresponds to TRBD1 (5 bases). The CDR3 consists of 17 residues. Germline values: CDR1 DFQATT, CDR2 SNEGSKA (reference sequence). V lost 3 bases to trimming and J lost 7 bases, with 24 bases between them. This CDR3 is CSARSTGAGRRGEKLFF. The CDR3 DNA reads as TGCAGTGCTAGGTCGACGGGCGCAGGGCGGCGGGGTGAAAAACTGTTTTTT.

The chain couples TRBV15 to TRBJ2-1; possibly TRBD2 for D (6 bases). The CDR3 spans 12 residues. Germline V gives CDR1 LNHNV, CDR2 YYDKDF (reference sequence). V was clipped by 9 bases and J by 5 bases, with 11 bases between them. Here the CDR3 DNA reads TGTGCCACAGGGGAGCGGGACAATGAGCAGTTCTTC. This encodes CATGERDNEQFF.

The V and J genes are TRBV29-1 and TRBJ2-7; the D is unclear. V was trimmed by 4 bases and J by 0 bases, leaving 10 bases between them. The germline CDR1 and CDR2 sequences are SQVTM and ANQGSEA. CDR3 length equals 13 residues. CDR3 nucleotides: TGCAGCGTTGGGGCAGGCCTCTCCTACGAGCAGTACTTC. This translates into CSVGAGLSYEQYF.

This clonotype has more than one count but fewer than ten. This chain uses TRBV20-1 with TRBJ2-1, with D perhaps TRBD2 (6 bases). Germline V CDR1 and CDR2: DFQATT, SNEGSKA (reference sequence). Trimming shortened V by 5 bases and J by 6 bases, and 8 bases separated the two germline ends. The CDR3 length is 11 residues. The CDR3 bases are TGCAGTGCTCTAGCGCCCAATGAGCAGTTCTTC. Protein sequence: CSALAPNEQFF.

This clonotype has more than one count but fewer than ten. This rearrangement joins TRBV15 to TRBJ1-6, with D possibly being TRBD1 (5 bases). Germline values: CDR1 LNHNV, CDR2 YYDKDF (reference sequence). The CDR3 has 15 amino acids. V lost 1 base, J lost 7 bases, and 11 bases lay in between. This CDR3 reads CATSRAAGRNSPLHF. The DNA for the CDR3 is TGTGCCACCAGCAGAGCGGCAGGGAGAAATTCACCCCTCCACTTT.

This clonotype was picked up many times. The J gene is TRBJ1-1, the V gene TRBV6-6; no clear D gene. The V gene lost 6 bases and the J gene lost 4 bases, with 12 bases spanning the gap. This CDR3 comprises 13 residues. Germline assignment: CDR1 MNHNY and CDR2 SVGAGI (reference sequence). As DNA, the CDR3 is TGTGCCAGCAGCCTTGGGCCCAGCACTGAAGCTTTCTTT. Encoded protein: CASSLGPSTEAFF.

This clonotype was counted many times. The J gene is TRBJ1-6, the V gene TRBV5-6; no clear D gene. With 2 bases removed from V and 9 bases from J, the gap between germline ends came to 12 bases. Germline CDR1 SGHDT, CDR2 YYEEEE. This CDR3 has 14 amino acids. CDR3 residues: CASSLLGMGSPLHF. CDR3 bases: TGTGCCAGCAGCTTACTGGGAATGGGTTCACCCCTCCACTTT.

The chain combines TRBV15 with TRBJ1-6; no clear D. This CDR3 region has 15 residues. In germline, CDR1 is LNHNV, CDR2 YYDKDF (reference sequence). V was trimmed by 0 bases and J by 7 bases, leaving 10 bases between them. The DNA for the CDR3 is TGTGCCACCAGCAGAGATCGGATGTCAAATTCACCCCTCCACTTT. It yields the protein CATSRDRMSNSPLHF.

This chain links TRBV5-1 with TRBJ2-5; no clear D. V lost 4 bases and J 2 bases, leaving 15 bases between the germline ends. This CDR3 contains 15 residues. Germline CDR1 SGHRS, CDR2 YFSETQ. The CDR3 DNA reads TGCGCCAGCAGCCTGGGGATGGGTGGTCAAGAGACCCAGTACTTC. The encoded protein is CASSLGMGGQETQYF. Together with reference TRBV5-1 and TRBJ2-5, the CDR3 gives the full variable domain: KAGVTQTPRYLIKTRGQQVTLSCSPISGHRSVSWYQQTPGQGLQFLFEYFSETQRNKGNFPGRFSGRQFSNSRSEMNVSTLELGDSALYLCASSLGMGGQETQYFGPGTRLLVL.

This clonotype was recorded once. The rearrangement links TRBV2 to TRBJ2-5; TRBD1 might be the D (6 bases). CDR1 SNHLY and CDR2 FYNNEI come from the germline V gene. The CDR3 is made up of 13 amino acids. V lost 7 bases to trimming and J lost 4 bases, with 13 bases between them. DNA for the CDR3: TGTGCCAGCAAACACAGGGAAGCAGAGACCCAGTACTTC. Residues: CASKHREAETQYF.

The gene calls are TRBV7-2 and TRBJ2-3; TRBD1 might be the D (6 bases). There are 14 residues in the CDR3. With 1 base removed from V and 11 bases from J, the gap between germline ends came to 16 bases. Germline assignment: CDR1 SGHTA and CDR2 FQGNSA. The CDR3 bases are TGTGCCAGCAGCTTAGGGAACGTACAGGGCGGGCAGTATTTT. Amino acids: CASSLGNVQGGQYF.

The J gene is TRBJ1-2, the V gene TRBV20-1, with D tentatively TRBD1 (6 bases). The CDR3 spans 13 residues. The V gene's germline CDR1 is DFQATT and CDR2 SNEGSKA (reference sequence). Deletions cut 1 base from V and 7 bases from J, with 13 bases between. The CDR3: CSARADWDTGYTF. CDR3 sequence (DNA): TGCAGTGCTAGAGCGGATTGGGACACTGGCTACACCTTC.

This chain links TRBV12-3 or TRBV12-4 with TRBJ2-3, with 7 positions matching TRBD2. The CDR3 is 17 amino acids. Trimming cost V 2 bases and J 4 bases; bases outside gene matches: 12. The CDR3 nucleotides are TGTGCCAGCAGTTTAAGCGGGGCTTCCTCAGGTGCAGATACGCAGTATTTT. Protein: CASSLSGASSGADTQYF.

V gene TRBV7-6 combines with J gene TRBJ2-5; 8 bases line up with TRBD2. This CDR3 has 14 amino acids. J was trimmed by 5 bases and V by 6 bases; bases with no gene match: 8. Germline CDR1 reads SGHVS; CDR2 reads FNYEAQ. In DNA, the CDR3 is TGTGCCAGCAGACACGGGGGGGCCCCCGAGACCCAGTACTTC. It is translated as CASRHGGAPETQYF.

This clonotype has a handful of counts. The chain uses TRBV5-1 and TRBJ2-2, with 8 bases lining up with TRBD2. The CDR3 sequence is 15 residues long. The germline V gene has CDR1 SGHRS and CDR2 YFSETQ. V lost 4 bases to trimming and J lost 4 bases; unmatched junction nucleotides: 6. Written as DNA, the CDR3 is TGCGCCAGCAGCCCAGACGGACTAGCCACCGGGGAGCTGTTTTTT. Its protein is CASSPDGLATGELFF.

This clonotype was seen many times. The V and J genes are TRBV28 and TRBJ1-1; 8 nucleotides align to TRBD1. The CDR3 loop spans 14 amino acids. V lost 6 bases, J lost 4 bases, and 7 bases stayed unmatched. CDR1 is MDHEN, CDR2 SYDVKM, per germline. This CDR3 is CASSLTGASTEAFF. The CDR3 coding sequence is TGTGCCAGCAGCTTGACAGGGGCCTCCACTGAAGCTTTCTTT.

This clonotype was observed a few times. The rearrangement links TRBV11-2 to TRBJ2-1; the D is unclear. V was clipped by 0 bases and J by 2 bases, with 11 bases between them. The CDR3 extends over 16 amino acids. CDR1 is SGHAT, CDR2 FQNNGV, per germline. CDR3 region: CASSLDEAGTYNEQFF. As DNA, the CDR3 is TGTGCCAGCAGCTTAGATGAGGCAGGAACCTACAATGAGCAGTTCTTC.

The chain links TRBV11-1 to TRBJ1-1; D might be TRBD1 (5 bases). Per germline, CDR1 SGHAT and CDR2 FQDESV (reference sequence). This CDR3 has 16 amino acids. The V end lost 2 bases, the J end lost 4 bases, and 17 bases lay between the germline ends. The CDR3 loop is CASSLRGGGSRTEAFF. The CDR3 DNA is TGTGCCAGCAGCTTAAGGGGAGGAGGGAGTCGCACTGAAGCTTTCTTT.

The J gene is TRBJ2-7, the V gene TRBV21-1; TRBD1, the D gene given by the table, was not confirmed from the DNA. TRBV21-1 has pseudogene status. The CDR3 is 16 residues long. CDR3 amino acids: CASSPPGAHTSYEQYF. The CDR3 bases are TGTGCCAGCAGCCCCCCGGGGGCCCATACCTCCTACGAGCAGTACTTC.

CDR3: CASSPGQFQETQYF. In DNA form, the CDR3 reads TGCGCCAGCAGCCCAGGACAGTTCCAAGAGACCCAGTACTTC. The rearrangement links TRBV5-1 to TRBJ2-5; the D gene is possibly TRBD1 (6 bases). The CDR3 spans 14 residues. The V and J ends lost 4 bases and 1 base respectively, with 11 bases between them. Per germline, CDR1 SGHRS and CDR2 YFSETQ.

This clonotype was seen more than once but under ten times. The V gene is TRBV2, the J gene TRBJ2-7; 13 bases line up with TRBD2. The CDR3 runs to 15 residues. Germline V gene sequence: CDR1 SNHLY, CDR2 FYNNEI. Losses at the gene ends were 7 bases for V and 7 bases for J; bases not matched to a gene: 10. CDR3 coding DNA: TGTGCCAGCACCTTTGGACTAGCGGGAGCGGGGGAGCAGTACTTC. Its translation: CASTFGLAGAGEQYF.